The clone carrying this T cell receptor (beta chain) has a single count. What it recognizes is unknown. Libraries were prepared by immunoSEQ multiplex PCR; TCRdb keeps only in-frame clonotypes and omits some of them. This repertoire shows around 100,000 clones, around nine tenths found once; its top ten account for roughly 6%. The data were obtained in a study of identifying expanded T cells in peripheral blood. Overall study results and limits: Over about two and four weeks, about 16 and 20 clones changed, versus more than 1 between replicates. Roughly two-week clone count variance significantly increased as total template count grew.

Germline CDR1 reads SEHNR; CDR2 reads FQNEAQ (reference sequence). The CDR3 is made up of 10 amino acids. Trimming took off 9 bases at V and 7 bases at J, with 7 bases between the two ends. Healthy donors had no documented immune events, such as infections, while sampled. Material for sequencing was blood. The chain has TRBV7-9 and TRBJ1-5, with a tentative D call TRBD1 (5 bases). The sequence was obtained from a person aged 18-70 years in good health. The CDR3 bases are TGTGCCAGGAGACAGCAGCCCCAGCATTTT. Encoded protein: CARRQQPQHF. The full variable domain, its missing parts supplied by reference TRBV7-9 and TRBJ1-5, is DTGVSQNPRHKITKRGQNVTFRCDPISEHNRLYWYRQTLGQGPEFLTYFQNEAQLEKSRLLSDRFSAERPKGSFSTLEIQRTEQGDSAMYLCARRQQPQHFGDGTRLSIL.